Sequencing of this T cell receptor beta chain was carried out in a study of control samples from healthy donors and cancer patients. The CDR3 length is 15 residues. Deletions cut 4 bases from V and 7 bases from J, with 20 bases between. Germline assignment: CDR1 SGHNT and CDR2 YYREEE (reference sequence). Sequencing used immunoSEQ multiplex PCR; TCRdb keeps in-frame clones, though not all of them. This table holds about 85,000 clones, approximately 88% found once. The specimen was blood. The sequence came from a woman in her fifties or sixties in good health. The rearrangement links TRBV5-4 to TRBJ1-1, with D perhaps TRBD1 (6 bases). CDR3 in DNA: TGTGCCAGCAGCAACTATGGGGCCAAAGGGGGTGAAGCTTTCTTT. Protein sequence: CASSNYGAKGGEAFF.